The 26 T cell receptor beta chains in this list originate from one sample, sequenced in a study of blood T cell repertoires in COVID-19. Assay: immunoSEQ multiplex PCR; the TCRdb copy retains only in-frame clones and omits some. The sample lists more than 200,000 clones, about 85% seen once, with approximately 4% in the top ten. Source material: peripheral blood. Source of these receptors: a man aged 55 to 70 with acute or convalescent COVID-19.

DNA for the CDR3: TGTGCCAGCAGTTTATGGGGCAGCGTTAACTATGGCTACACCTTC. Its protein product is CASSLWGSVNYGYTF. The genes are TRBV27 and TRBJ1-2; D perhaps matches TRBD1 (5 bases). Germline V gene lookup returns CDR1 MNHEY and CDR2 SMNVEV (reference sequence). V was trimmed by 1 base and J by 1 base, leaving 10 bases between them. The CDR3 contains 15 residues.

This sequence joins TRBV10-3 and TRBJ1-1; D ambiguous. Germline-derived CDR1 and CDR2 are ENHRY and SYGVKD. The length of the CDR3 is 12 residues. The germline V and J ends were trimmed by 4 bases and 0 bases, with 3 bases remaining between them. Written as DNA, the CDR3 is TGTGCCATCAGTGCTGTGAACACTGAAGCTTTCTTT. Translated: CAISAVNTEAFF.

The rearrangement joins TRBV7-9 to TRBJ2-3; D is possibly TRBD2 (5 bases). Trimming stripped 2 bases from V and 5 bases from J, with 20 bases between. The CDR3 is made up of 17 amino acids. The germline CDR1 and CDR2 sequences are SEHNR and FQNEAQ (reference sequence). CDR3 amino acids: CASSLSPRGANLDTQYF. CDR3 in DNA: TGTGCCAGCAGCTTATCGCCCCGGGGAGCGAATCTAGATACGCAGTATTTT. Combining the CDR3 with reference TRBV7-9 and TRBJ2-3 gives the whole variable domain DTGVSQNPRHKITKRGQNVTFRCDPISEHNRLYWYRQTLGQGPEFLTYFQNEAQLEKSRLLSDRFSAERPKGSFSTLEIQRTEQGDSAMYLCASSLSPRGANLDTQYFGPGTRLTVL.

This chain connects TRBV3-1 (or the pseudogene TRBV3-2) to TRBJ1-4; unclear D gene. Germline V gives CDR1 LGHDT, CDR2 YNNKEL (reference sequence). V was trimmed by 0 bases and J by 5 bases, leaving 4 bases between them. CDR3 length equals 13 residues. CDR3: CASSQEGNEKLFF. Written as DNA, the CDR3 is TGTGCCAGCAGCCAAGAGGGCAATGAAAAACTGTTTTTT.

The rearrangement joins TRBV5-1 to TRBJ2-3; 10 bases map to TRBD2. Germline V gives CDR1 SGHRS, CDR2 YFSETQ. Trimming took 6 bases from V and 2 from J; bases not matched to a gene: 9. The CDR3 loop spans 16 amino acids. CDR3 loop: CASNPVAGGYTDTQYF. The CDR3 DNA follows: TGCGCCAGCAACCCCGTAGCGGGGGGATACACAGATACGCAGTATTTT.

The rearrangement joins TRBV6-1 to TRBJ2-2; D is ambiguous. Deletions cut 2 bases from V and 9 bases from J, with 10 bases between. This CDR3 spans 13 amino acids. Germline CDR1 is MNHNS and CDR2 is SASEGT. The CDR3 spells CASSESSHRELFF. The DNA for the CDR3 is TGTGCCAGCAGTGAAAGTAGCCACCGGGAGCTGTTTTTT.

The V and J genes are TRBV13 and TRBJ1-1; no firm D call. Trimming shortened V by 3 bases and J by 4 bases, and 9 bases separated the two germline ends. Germline V gene lookup returns CDR1 PRHDT and CDR2 FYEKMQ (reference sequence). The CDR3 runs to 13 residues. The CDR3 sequence is CASSFYRGTEAFF. The CDR3 DNA is TGTGCCAGCAGCTTTTATCGGGGCACTGAAGCTTTCTTT.

The chain's CDR3 is CASSATGAGYGYTF. As DNA, the CDR3 is TGTGCCAGCAGTGCCACAGGGGCAGGCTATGGCTACACCTTC. V and J are TRBV25-1 and TRBJ1-2; 7 bases are a match to TRBD1. This CDR3 is 14 amino acids long. Germline values: CDR1 MGHDK, CDR2 SYGVNS. The V and J ends lost 4 bases and 4 bases, in that order; junction bases with no gene match: 6.

V gene TRBV4-3 combines with J gene TRBJ2-1, with D possibly matching TRBD2 (5 bases). This CDR3 has 14 amino acids. Trimming shortened V by 5 bases and J by 1 base, and 9 bases separated the two germline ends. Germline values: CDR1 LGHNA, CDR2 YSLEER. The CDR3 is CASSSSLSYNEQFF. Written as DNA, the CDR3 is TGCGCCAGCAGCTCTAGCTTGTCCTACAATGAGCAGTTCTTC.

The CDR3 loop is CASSFRATGELFF. The CDR3 nucleotides read TGTGCCAGCAGTTTCAGGGCAACCGGGGAGCTGTTTTTT. The chain couples TRBV12-3 or TRBV12-4 to TRBJ2-2; D may be TRBD1 (5 bases). There are 13 residues in the CDR3. Trimming shortened V by 3 bases and J by 5 bases, and 7 bases separated the two germline ends.

The chain is built from TRBV4-2 and TRBJ2-4, with a possible D match to TRBD2 (5 bases). CDR3 size: 17 residues. Germline-derived CDR1 and CDR2 are LGHNA and YNFKEQ. The V end lost 0 bases, the J end lost 1 base, and 13 bases lay between the germline ends. The chain's CDR3 is CASSQDGSVKAKNIQYF. CDR3 bases: TGTGCCAGCAGCCAAGATGGGAGCGTCAAGGCCAAAAACATTCAGTACTTC.

This clone was seen more than once but under ten times. This chain joins TRBV30 and TRBJ2-7; 7 bases are shared with TRBD1. Germline V gives CDR1 GTSNPN, CDR2 SVGIG (reference sequence). Trimming at V came to 0 bases and at J to 4 bases, leaving 6 bases not matched to a gene. The CDR3 runs to 14 residues. The CDR3 DNA follows: TGTGCCTGGAGTGTAGGGGGACAGCTGTACGAGCAGTACTTC. Residues: CAWSVGGQLYEQYF.

The chain combines TRBV27 with TRBJ2-6; 7 nucleotides match TRBD2. The CDR3 runs 16 residues. Germline CDR1 MNHEY, CDR2 SMNVEV (reference sequence). After removal of 7 bases from V and 2 bases from J, the junction contained 8 bases not matched to a gene. The CDR3 sequence is CASTPGGSTGANVLTF. DNA for the CDR3: TGTGCCAGCACCCCCGGGGGGTCAACTGGGGCCAACGTCCTGACTTTC.

The chain joins TRBV4-1 to TRBJ2-2; 10 nucleotides line up with TRBD1. CDR1 and CDR2 (germline): MGHRA, YSYEKL. The length of the CDR3 is 15 residues. The ends lost 8 bases at V and 6 bases at J; junction bases unmatched: 9. CDR3 DNA sequence: TGCGCCAGCCGACCGACAGGGGGCAACGCCGGGGAGCTGTTTTTT. Its protein is CASRPTGGNAGELFF.

The chain has TRBV7-3 and TRBJ2-1, with a weak D call TRBD1 (5 bases). The V end lost 1 base, the J end lost 8 bases, and 15 bases lay between the germline ends. Germline V lookup: CDR1 SGHTA, CDR2 FQGTGA. This CDR3 has 15 amino acids. CDR3 bases: TGTGCCAGCAGCTTAATGAATTCGCAGGGCTATGAGCAGTTCTTC. It yields the protein CASSLMNSQGYEQFF.

This clone occurred a few times. The genes are TRBV6-2 or TRBV6-3 and TRBJ2-5; 12 nucleotides align to TRBD2. Trimming took 5 bases from V and 1 from J; bases not matched to a gene: 5. CDR1 is MNHEY, CDR2 SVGEGT, per germline. The CDR3 covers 16 residues. The CDR3 nucleotides are TGTGCCAGCAGTCTCACTAGCGGGGGGCTCCAAGAGACCCAGTACTTC. Protein: CASSLTSGGLQETQYF.

V is TRBV27 and J is TRBJ2-3, with D possibly TRBD2 on 6 matching bases. The germline gives CDR1 MNHEY, CDR2 SMNVEV (reference sequence). Trimming took 3 bases from V and 6 from J, leaving 16 bases between them. The CDR3 runs 15 residues. CDR3 amino acids: CASSFSQRATDTQYF. The CDR3 coding sequence is TGTGCCAGCAGTTTCTCCCAGCGGGCAACCGATACGCAGTATTTT.

The J gene is TRBJ1-6, the V gene TRBV4-3; 7 nucleotides align to TRBD1. Germline V gene data show CDR1 as LGHNA and CDR2 as YSLEER. CDR3 length: 17 amino acids. V was clipped by 1 base and J by 1 base; unmatched bases: 4. As DNA, the CDR3 is TGCGCCAGCAGCCAAGCGACAGGGAAGTCCTATAATTCACCCCTCCACTTT. This gives the protein CASSQATGKSYNSPLHF.

The sample holds a few counts of this clone. This rearrangement joins TRBV3-1 (or the pseudogene TRBV3-2) to TRBJ1-2, with D unresolved. Germline CDR1 LGHDT, CDR2 YNNKEL (reference sequence). The length of the CDR3 is 13 residues. V was cut by 3 bases and J by 0 bases, with 5 bases left in between. CDR3 nucleotides: TGTGCCAGCAGCCAGTTTACTAACTATGGCTACACCTTC. It encodes CASSQFTNYGYTF.

To note about this clone: A read error is possible here, since a much larger clone lies one base away. Other DNA sequences in this specimen translate into the identical CDR3. V usage is TRBV7-3 and J usage is TRBJ1-1; the match to TRBD1 covers 7 bases. Germline loops: CDR1 SGHTA, CDR2 FQGTGA. The CDR3 covers 13 residues. Germline trimming cut 6 bases from V and 1 base from J; bases unmatched to any gene: 2. The CDR3 DNA reads as TGTGCCAGCAGACGACAGGGGAACACTGAAGCTTTCTTT. It encodes CASRRQGNTEAFF. Drawing the rest from reference TRBV7-3 and TRBJ1-1, the complete variable domain is GAGVSQTPSNKVTEKGKYVELRCDPISGHTALYWYRQSLGQGPEFLIYFQGTGAADDSGLPNDRFFAVRPEGSVSTLKIQRTERGDSAVYLCASRRQGNTEAFFGQGTRLTVV.

V is TRBV7-2 and J is TRBJ1-2; 8 positions match TRBD1. Trimming took 6 bases from V and 4 from J; bases not matched to a gene: 7. The CDR3 sequence is 14 residues long. Per the germline V gene, CDR1 is SGHTA and CDR2 is FQGNSA. CDR3 sequence (DNA): TGTGCCAGCAGGCTCAGGGGGCTTGGCTATGGCTACACCTTC. Protein: CASRLRGLGYGYTF.

This rearrangement joins TRBV5-4 to TRBJ2-3; 7 bases map to TRBD1. Germline assignment: CDR1 SGHNT and CDR2 YYREEE (reference sequence). The CDR3 sequence is 15 residues long. V dropped 4 bases and J dropped 2; count of bases not matched to a gene: 7. The CDR3 DNA is TGTGCCAGCAGCCCGGGACAGACCCTCACAGATACGCAGTATTTT. It yields the protein CASSPGQTLTDTQYF.

The CDR3 sequence is CASSQWTSGASSYEQYF. For the CDR3, the DNA is TGTGCCAGCAGCCAGTGGACTAGCGGGGCGAGCTCCTACGAGCAGTACTTC. The chain has TRBV14 and TRBJ2-7; 12 bases match TRBD2. V shed 3 bases and J 0 bases; nucleotides not matched to a gene: 6. The CDR3 consists of 17 residues. Per germline, CDR1 SGHDN and CDR2 FVKESK.

This chain uses TRBV27 with TRBJ2-1; 14 nucleotides align to TRBD2. The CDR3 extends over 21 amino acids. Germline V gene sequence: CDR1 MNHEY, CDR2 SMNVEV (reference sequence). V shed 4 bases and J 0 bases; nucleotides not matched to a gene: 14. CDR3: CASSSFDPGLAGVSSYNEQFF. CDR3 nucleotide sequence: TGTGCCAGCAGTTCTTTTGACCCGGGACTAGCGGGAGTCAGCTCCTACAATGAGCAGTTCTTC.

The chain uses TRBV28 and TRBJ2-7; D uncertain. The CDR3 is 14 amino acids. Trimming left V 6 bases short and J 2 bases short, with 14 bases between. CDR1 and CDR2 (germline): MDHEN, SYDVKM. The CDR3 DNA reads TGTGCCAGCAGGTCGTTAAGCGAGACCTACGAGCAGTACTTC. Its translation: CASRSLSETYEQYF.

This sequence joins TRBV3-1 (or the pseudogene TRBV3-2) and TRBJ1-6, with TRBD1 as a possible D gene (5 bases). The CDR3 length is 16 residues. The V end was cut by 4 bases, the J end by 7 bases, with 17 bases between. CDR1 LGHDT and CDR2 YNNKEL come from the germline V gene (reference sequence). This chain's CDR3 is CASSRAQGVENSPLHF. Here the CDR3 DNA reads TGTGCCAGCAGCCGGGCCCAGGGTGTAGAGAATTCACCCCTCCACTTT.